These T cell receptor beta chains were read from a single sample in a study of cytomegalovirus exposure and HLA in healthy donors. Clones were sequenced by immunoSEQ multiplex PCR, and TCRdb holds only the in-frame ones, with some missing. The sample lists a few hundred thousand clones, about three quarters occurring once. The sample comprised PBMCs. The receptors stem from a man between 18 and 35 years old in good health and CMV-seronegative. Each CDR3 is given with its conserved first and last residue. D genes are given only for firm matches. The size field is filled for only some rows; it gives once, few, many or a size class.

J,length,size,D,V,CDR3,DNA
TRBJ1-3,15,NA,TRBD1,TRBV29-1,CSAKGQGTSGNTIYF,TGCAGCGCCAAGGGACAGGGAACCTCTGGAAACACCATATATTTT
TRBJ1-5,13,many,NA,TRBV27,CASSLSGVQPQHF,TGTGCCAGCAGTTTATCCGGGGTACAGCCCCAGCATTTT
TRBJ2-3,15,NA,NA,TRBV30,CAWSVSRPFTDTQYF,TGTGCCTGGAGTGTATCTAGACCTTTCACAGATACGCAGTATTTT
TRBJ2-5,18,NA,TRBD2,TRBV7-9,CSSSFPTIAGGPGETQYF,TGTTCCAGCAGCTTCCCCACAATAGCGGGAGGGCCAGGGGAGACCCAGTACTTC
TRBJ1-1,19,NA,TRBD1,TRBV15,CATSRDPVRTGGGRTEAFF,TGTGCCACCAGCAGAGATCCCGTCAGGACAGGGGGCGGACGCACTGAAGCTTTCTTT
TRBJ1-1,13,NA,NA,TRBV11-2,CASSSRGNTEAFF,TGTGCCAGCAGCTCCAGGGGGAACACTGAAGCTTTCTTT
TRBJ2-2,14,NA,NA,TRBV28,CASRRRADTGELFF,TGTGCCAGCAGGAGGAGGGCCGACACCGGGGAGCTGTTTTTT
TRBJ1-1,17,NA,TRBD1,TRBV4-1,CASSQDGVTGGGTEAFF,TGCGCCAGCAGCCAAGATGGAGTGACAGGGGGGGGCACTGAAGCTTTCTTT
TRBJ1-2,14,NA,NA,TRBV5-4,CASSLTASNYGYTF,TGTGCCAGCAGCTTGACAGCCTCTAACTATGGCTACACCTTC
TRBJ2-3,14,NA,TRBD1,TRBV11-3,CASSPDRGTDTQYF,TGTGCCAGCAGCCCGGACAGGGGCACAGATACGCAGTATTTT
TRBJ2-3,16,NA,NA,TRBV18,CASSPPYTGSADTQYF,TGTGCCAGCTCACCACCGTATACAGGGAGCGCAGATACGCAGTATTTT
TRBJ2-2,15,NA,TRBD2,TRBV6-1,CASRLRLATTGELFF,TGTGCCAGCAGACTCCGACTAGCGACCACCGGGGAGCTGTTTTTT